The clone carrying this T cell receptor beta chain was picked up many times. Samples came from axillary lymph nodes draining the breast cancer. This record comes from a study of breast tumors, draining lymph nodes, adjacent tissues. TCRdb passed the multiplex PCR reads through MiXCR, listing each CDR3 protein once. The sample lists around 300,000 distinct CDR3 sequences, around 30% occurring once. CDR3 length: 14 amino acids. Trimming removed 4 bases from V and 3 bases from J, with 10 bases in between. The germline V gene encodes CDR1 SGHAT and CDR2 FQNNGV. The sample taken for sequencing was axillary lymph node tissue. V usage is TRBV11-2 and J usage is TRBJ1-5; D may be TRBD1 (5 bases). The TCR sequence derives from a female donor with breast cancer. Some clones in this sample may be carry-over from other donors' samples. CDR3 sequence reads: CASSWGGNNQPQHF. In DNA form, the CDR3 reads TGTGCCAGCAGCTGGGGGGGTAACAATCAGCCCCAGCATTTT.